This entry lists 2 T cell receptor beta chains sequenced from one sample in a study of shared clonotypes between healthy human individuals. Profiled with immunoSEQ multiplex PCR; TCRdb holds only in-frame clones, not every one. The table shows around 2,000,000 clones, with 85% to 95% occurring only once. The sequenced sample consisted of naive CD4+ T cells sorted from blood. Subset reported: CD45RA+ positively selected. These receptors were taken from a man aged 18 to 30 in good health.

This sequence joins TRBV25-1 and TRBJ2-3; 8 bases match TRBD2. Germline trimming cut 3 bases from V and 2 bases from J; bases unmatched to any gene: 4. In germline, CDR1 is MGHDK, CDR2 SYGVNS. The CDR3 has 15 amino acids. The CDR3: CASSETSVTTDTQYF. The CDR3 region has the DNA TGTGCCAGCAGTGAGACTAGCGTCACCACAGATACGCAGTATTTT.

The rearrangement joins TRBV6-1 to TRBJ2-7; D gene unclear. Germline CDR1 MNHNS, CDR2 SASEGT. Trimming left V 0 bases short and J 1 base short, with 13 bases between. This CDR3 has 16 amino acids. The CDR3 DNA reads TGTGCCAGCAGTGAAGCCTTAGGACGGTCGTCCTACGAGCAGTACTTC. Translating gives CASSEALGRSSYEQYF.